Listed here are 20 T cell receptor beta chains from one sample, sequenced in a study of blood T cell repertoires in COVID-19 (dated by TCRdb to 2018 to 2021). The receptor library was made with the immunoSEQ multiplex PCR assay. What TCRdb holds here is the immuneACCESS table cut down to in-frame rearrangements. Part of the clones is not present; checked against another copy, under half of the missing clones reflect an unresolved V gene, and the others are unexplained. The sample table contains more than 150,000 clones; only one count was recorded for approximately 84% of them. The ten largest make up more than 11% of the sample. The sample consisted of peripheral blood. The source of these receptors is a woman aged 80 or over with acute or convalescent COVID-19.

This clone was detected once. The chain links TRBV2 to TRBJ1-6; 9 bases agree with TRBD1. This CDR3 is built from 15 residues. Trimming removed 3 bases from V and 9 bases from J; junction bases left unmatched: 6. Looked up from germline, CDR1 is SNHLY and CDR2 is FYNNEI. CDR3 coding DNA: TGTGCCAGCAGTGAGCGGGACAGGGTTAGTTCACCCCTCCACTTT. Protein: CASSERDRVSSPLHF.

This rearrangement joins TRBV7-3 to TRBJ2-5; the D gene is possibly TRBD2 (5 bases). This CDR3 is 15 amino acids long. Trimming took 1 base from V and 2 from J, leaving 11 bases between them. Per germline, CDR1 SGHTA and CDR2 FQGTGA. As DNA, the CDR3 is TGTGCCAGCAGCTTAAACACGGGGAAGCAAGAGACCCAGTACTTC. Translation: CASSLNTGKQETQYF.

V is TRBV2 and J is TRBJ2-3; D ambiguous. Trimming removed 1 base from V and 1 base from J, with 6 bases in between. This CDR3 spans 14 amino acids. Per germline, CDR1 SNHLY and CDR2 FYNNEI. The CDR3 DNA is TGTGCCAGCAGTGAAGTTTCTCGCACAGATACGCAGTATTTT. It specifies CASSEVSRTDTQYF.

This chain connects TRBV11-2 to TRBJ1-2; TRBD1 agrees at 7 bases. This CDR3 region has 14 residues. CDR1 SGHAT and CDR2 FQNNGV come from the germline V gene. The J segment lost 7 bases and the V segment lost 2 bases, leaving 7 bases of the junction unmatched. The CDR3 sequence: CASSLNWRGLGYTF. The CDR3 DNA reads TGTGCCAGCAGCTTAAATTGGAGGGGGCTTGGCTACACCTTC.

This chain joins TRBV5-1 and TRBJ2-7; 7 positions match TRBD1. Losses at the gene ends were 4 bases for V and 0 bases for J; bases not matched to a gene: 7. The CDR3 length is 15 residues. CDR1 and CDR2 (germline): SGHRS, YFSETQ. CDR3 protein: CASSGVTGSSYEQYF. The CDR3 nucleotides read TGCGCCAGCAGCGGGGTGACAGGGAGCTCCTACGAGCAGTACTTC.

The rearrangement joins TRBV6-1 to TRBJ1-4, with TRBD1 matching 8 bases. Germline-derived CDR1 and CDR2 are MNHNS and SASEGT. Germline trimming cut 3 bases from V and 8 bases from J; bases unmatched to any gene: 5. The CDR3 is 14 residues long. The CDR3 is CASSDLQGGEKLFF. The CDR3 bases are TGTGCCAGCAGTGATCTACAGGGGGGAGAAAAACTGTTTTTT.

The count of this clone is one. The chain uses TRBV13 and TRBJ2-1; 9 nucleotides agree with TRBD2. With V trimmed by 5 bases and J by 4 bases, 18 bases remained unmatched. Germline CDR1 and CDR2: PRHDT and FYEKMQ (reference sequence). This CDR3 comprises 19 residues. In nucleotides, the CDR3 is TGTGCCAGCAGCGCAAGGACTAGCGAAATCCCCTACAGATACAATGAGCAGTTCTTC. Translating it yields CASSARTSEIPYRYNEQFF. The whole variable domain, filled in from reference TRBV13 and TRBJ2-1, reads AAGVIQSPRHLIKEKRETATLKCYPIPRHDTVYWYQQGPGQDPQFLISFYEKMQSDKGSIPDRFSAQQFSDYHSELNMSSLELGDSALYFCASSARTSEIPYRYNEQFFGPGTRLTVL.

The rearrangement uses TRBV6-2 or TRBV6-3 and TRBJ2-2; D gene unclear. Germline V gives CDR1 MNHEY, CDR2 SVGEGT. The CDR3 has 12 residues. V lost 5 bases and J lost 6, with 7 bases in between. In nucleotides, the CDR3 is TGTGCCAGCAGTCCCCATGCCGGGGAGCTGTTTTTT. This sequence encodes CASSPHAGELFF.

This chain joins TRBV27 and TRBJ2-1; D call uncertain. CDR1 MNHEY and CDR2 SMNVEV come from the germline V gene (reference sequence). The CDR3 runs 14 residues. The V and J ends lost 4 bases and 4 bases respectively, with 11 bases between them. CDR3 bases: TGTGCCAGCAGTTCCCCTACTAAATACAATGAGCAGTTCTTC. This encodes CASSSPTKYNEQFF.

The V call is TRBV7-9, the J call TRBJ1-6; D gene unclear. This CDR3 spans 14 amino acids. Per germline, CDR1 SEHNR and CDR2 FQNEAQ (reference sequence). The V gene lost 1 base and the J gene lost 6 bases, with 7 bases spanning the gap. CDR3 region: CASSLEIGNSPLHF. The CDR3 bases are TGTGCCAGCAGCTTAGAGATCGGTAATTCACCCCTCCACTTT.

The rearrangement uses TRBV19 and TRBJ1-1; 7 nucleotides line up with TRBD1. This CDR3 is built from 14 residues. Germline V gives CDR1 LNHDA, CDR2 SQIVND (reference sequence). V lost 7 bases to trimming and J lost 4 bases; unmatched junction nucleotides: 9. The CDR3 nucleotides are TGTGCCAGTATCCCCCGGGACAGCCTCACTGAAGCTTTCTTT. Translating it yields CASIPRDSLTEAFF.

This clone was counted a few times. The rearrangement joins TRBV19 to TRBJ2-3; 9 nucleotides match TRBD1. The CDR3 spans 15 residues. Germline V gene lookup returns CDR1 LNHDA and CDR2 SQIVND (reference sequence). Trimming cost V 6 bases and J 5 bases; bases outside gene matches: 9. Written as DNA, the CDR3 is TGTGCCAGTAGCCCCCGGACAGGGGTTGTAGATACGCAGTATTTT. It codes for CASSPRTGVVDTQYF.

This rearrangement joins TRBV30 to TRBJ2-7; D unclear. The V and J ends lost 2 bases and 2 bases respectively, with 7 bases between them. Germline loops: CDR1 GTSNPN, CDR2 SVGIG (reference sequence). The CDR3 covers 12 residues. The CDR3 DNA reads TGTGCCTGGAGTCGCCAGACCTACGAGCAGTACTTC. Its translation is CAWSRQTYEQYF.

This sequence joins TRBV6-5 and TRBJ1-6; weak D call: TRBD1 (6 bases). V lost 0 bases and J 7 bases, leaving 10 bases between the germline ends. CDR1 and CDR2 (germline): MNHEY, SVGAGI. CDR3 size: 15 residues. The DNA of the CDR3 is TGTGCCAGCAGTTACTCGAGAGGACAGAATTCACCCCTCCACTTT. This translates into CASSYSRGQNSPLHF.

This rearrangement joins TRBV7-2 to TRBJ2-5; unclear D gene. V lost 1 base, J lost 9 bases, and 15 bases lay in between. This CDR3 comprises 14 residues. Germline V gene lookup returns CDR1 SGHTA and CDR2 FQGNSA. This CDR3 reads CASSLEETVLAQYF. CDR3 nucleotides: TGTGCCAGCAGCTTAGAGGAGACCGTCCTGGCCCAGTACTTC.

This chain uses TRBV6-1 with TRBJ2-5; D unresolved. Trimming removed 1 base at V and 10 bases at J, with 7 bases between. CDR3 size: 11 residues. Germline CDR1 MNHNS, CDR2 SASEGT. The CDR3 spells CASSEGRVQYF. In DNA, the CDR3 is TGTGCCAGCAGTGAAGGCCGGGTCCAGTACTTC.

This clone has only one observation. The J gene is TRBJ1-6, the V gene TRBV11-2, with 9 bases identical to TRBD1. J gave up 6 bases and V 2 bases, and 8 bases lay outside the gene matches. The germline gives CDR1 SGHAT, CDR2 FQNNGV. This CDR3 is 17 amino acids long. CDR3 sequence: CASSLSTGGATNSPLHF. Here the CDR3 DNA reads TGTGCCAGCAGCTTAAGTACAGGGGGCGCAACTAATTCACCCCTCCACTTT.

This clone was picked up a small number of times. This rearrangement joins TRBV6-5 to TRBJ2-2, with D unresolved. Germline CDR1 is MNHEY and CDR2 is SVGAGI. This CDR3 contains 11 residues. The V end was cut by 7 bases, the J end by 9 bases, with 9 bases between. CDR3 protein: CASTTSRELFF. In DNA form, the CDR3 reads TGTGCCAGCACGACAAGTCGGGAGCTGTTTTTT.

This rearrangement joins TRBV5-1 to TRBJ2-5, with D possibly being TRBD2 (6 bases). This CDR3 is 14 amino acids long. The germline V gene has CDR1 SGHRS and CDR2 YFSETQ. The V and J ends lost 3 bases and 2 bases respectively, with 11 bases between them. The CDR3 spells CASSSQGLQETQYF. CDR3 in DNA: TGCGCCAGCAGCTCCCAGGGACTTCAAGAGACCCAGTACTTC.

This sequence joins TRBV15 and TRBJ2-7; TRBD2 matches at 9 bases. The J segment lost 4 bases and the V segment lost 1 base, leaving 14 bases of the junction unmatched. This CDR3 is 18 amino acids long. Germline values: CDR1 LNHNV, CDR2 YYDKDF (reference sequence). The chain's CDR3 is CATSRGTGGAGGSYEQYF. The CDR3 bases are TGTGCCACCAGCAGAGGAACCGGGGGAGCGGGAGGTTCTTACGAGCAGTACTTC.